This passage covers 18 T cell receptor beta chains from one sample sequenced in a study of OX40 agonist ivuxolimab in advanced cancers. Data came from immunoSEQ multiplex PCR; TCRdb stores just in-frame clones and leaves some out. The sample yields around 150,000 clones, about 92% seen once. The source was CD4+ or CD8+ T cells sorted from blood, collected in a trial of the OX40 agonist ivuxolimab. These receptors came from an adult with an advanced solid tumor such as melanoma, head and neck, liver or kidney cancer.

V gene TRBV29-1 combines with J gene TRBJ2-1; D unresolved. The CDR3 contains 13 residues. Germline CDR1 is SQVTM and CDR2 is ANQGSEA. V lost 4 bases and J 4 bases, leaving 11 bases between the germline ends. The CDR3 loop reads CSVGGFYYNEQFF. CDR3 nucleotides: TGCAGCGTTGGAGGATTTTATTACAATGAGCAGTTCTTC.

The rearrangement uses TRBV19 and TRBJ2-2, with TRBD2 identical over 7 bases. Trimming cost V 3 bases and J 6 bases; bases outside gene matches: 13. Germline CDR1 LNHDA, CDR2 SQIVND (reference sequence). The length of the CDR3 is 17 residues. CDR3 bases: TGTGCCAGTAGTATTTCCTCCTCTGGCGGGAGAGCCGGGGAGCTGTTTTTT. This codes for CASSISSSGGRAGELFF.

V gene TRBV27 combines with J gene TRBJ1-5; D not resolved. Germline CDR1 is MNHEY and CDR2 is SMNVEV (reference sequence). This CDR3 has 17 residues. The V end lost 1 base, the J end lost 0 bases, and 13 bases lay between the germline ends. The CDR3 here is CASSLFGKSYSNQPQHF. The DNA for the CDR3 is TGTGCCAGCAGTTTATTTGGCAAATCATATAGCAATCAGCCCCAGCATTTT.

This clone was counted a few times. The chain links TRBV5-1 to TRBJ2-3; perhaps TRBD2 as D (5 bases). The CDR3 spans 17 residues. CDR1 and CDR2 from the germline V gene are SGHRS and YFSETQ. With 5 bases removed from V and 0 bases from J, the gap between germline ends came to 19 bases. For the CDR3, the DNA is TGCGCCAGCAGGGCGGGCCTCTACAGCACTAGCACAGATACGCAGTATTTT. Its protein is CASRAGLYSTSTDTQYF.

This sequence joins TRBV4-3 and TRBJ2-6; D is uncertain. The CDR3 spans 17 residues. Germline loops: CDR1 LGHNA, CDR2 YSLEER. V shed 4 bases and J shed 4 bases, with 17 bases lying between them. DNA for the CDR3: TGCGCCAGCAGCCCCCAGAAGCAAGGTGCGGGGGCCAACGTCCTGACTTTC. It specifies CASSPQKQGAGANVLTF.

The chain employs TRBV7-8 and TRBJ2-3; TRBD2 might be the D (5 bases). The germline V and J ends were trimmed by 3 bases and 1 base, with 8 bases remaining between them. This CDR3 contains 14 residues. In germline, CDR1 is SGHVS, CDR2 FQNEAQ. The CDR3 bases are TGTGCCAGCAGCTTGGGCGGGCGCACAGATACGCAGTATTTT. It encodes CASSLGGRTDTQYF.

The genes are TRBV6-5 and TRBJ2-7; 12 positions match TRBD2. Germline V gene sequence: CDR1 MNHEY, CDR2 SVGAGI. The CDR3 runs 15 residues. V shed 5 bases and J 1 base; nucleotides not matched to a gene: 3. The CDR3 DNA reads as TGTGCCAGCAGTCGGGGGACTAGCGGGTCCTACGAGCAGTACTTC. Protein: CASSRGTSGSYEQYF.

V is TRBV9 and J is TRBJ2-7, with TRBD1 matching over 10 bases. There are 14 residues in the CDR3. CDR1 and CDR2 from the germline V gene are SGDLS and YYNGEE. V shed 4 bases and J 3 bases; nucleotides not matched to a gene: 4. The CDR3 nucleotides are TGTGCCAGCAGCCGGGGGACAGGGGTCTACGAGCAGTACTTC. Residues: CASSRGTGVYEQYF.

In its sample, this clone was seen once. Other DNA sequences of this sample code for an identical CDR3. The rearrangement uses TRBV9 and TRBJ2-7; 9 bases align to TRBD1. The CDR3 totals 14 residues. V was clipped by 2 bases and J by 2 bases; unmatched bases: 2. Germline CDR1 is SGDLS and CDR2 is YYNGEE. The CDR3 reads CASSVGQGPYEQYF. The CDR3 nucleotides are TGTGCCAGCAGCGTGGGACAGGGTCCCTACGAGCAGTACTTC.

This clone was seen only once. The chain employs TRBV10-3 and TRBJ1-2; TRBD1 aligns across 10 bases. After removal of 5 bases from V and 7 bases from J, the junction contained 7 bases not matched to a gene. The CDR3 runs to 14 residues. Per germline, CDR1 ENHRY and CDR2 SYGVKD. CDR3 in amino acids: CAISLDRGTGGYTF. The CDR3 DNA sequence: TGTGCCATCAGTTTGGACAGGGGGACGGGTGGCTACACCTTC.

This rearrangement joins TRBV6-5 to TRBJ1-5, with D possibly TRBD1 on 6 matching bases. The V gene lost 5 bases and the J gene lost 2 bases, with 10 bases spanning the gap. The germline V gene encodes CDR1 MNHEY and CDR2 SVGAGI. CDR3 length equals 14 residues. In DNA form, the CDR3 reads TGTGCCAGCAGTCGGACAGCCCGCAATCAGCCCCAGCATTTT. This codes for CASSRTARNQPQHF.

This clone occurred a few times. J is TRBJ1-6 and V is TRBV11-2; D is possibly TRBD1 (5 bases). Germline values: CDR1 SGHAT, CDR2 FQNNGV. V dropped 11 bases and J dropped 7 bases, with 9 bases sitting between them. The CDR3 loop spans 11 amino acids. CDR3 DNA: TGTGCCGGGGGGATAAATTCACCCCTCCACTTT. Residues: CAGGINSPLHF.

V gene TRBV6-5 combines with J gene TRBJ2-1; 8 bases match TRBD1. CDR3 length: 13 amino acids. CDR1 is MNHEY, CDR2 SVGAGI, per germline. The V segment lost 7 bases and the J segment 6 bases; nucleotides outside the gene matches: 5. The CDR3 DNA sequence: TGTGCCAGCACCGGACAGGGATCCAATGAGCAGTTCTTC. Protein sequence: CASTGQGSNEQFF.

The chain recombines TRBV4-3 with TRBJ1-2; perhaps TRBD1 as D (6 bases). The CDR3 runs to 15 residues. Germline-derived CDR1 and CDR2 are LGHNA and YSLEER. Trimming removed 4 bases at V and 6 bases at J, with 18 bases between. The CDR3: CASSPQNRENHGYTF. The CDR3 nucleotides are TGCGCCAGCAGCCCTCAAAACAGGGAAAATCATGGCTACACCTTC.

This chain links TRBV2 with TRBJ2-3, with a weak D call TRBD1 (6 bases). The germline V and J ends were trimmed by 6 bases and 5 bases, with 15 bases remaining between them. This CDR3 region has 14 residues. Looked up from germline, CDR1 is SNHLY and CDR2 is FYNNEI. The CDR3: CASRPDSTRDTQYF. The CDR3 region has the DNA TGTGCCAGCAGGCCGGACAGTACTAGAGATACGCAGTATTTT.

The CDR3 region has the DNA TGCGCCAGCAGCTCGCAAGTGGGGGAGACCCAGTACTTC. Amino acids: CASSSQVGETQYF. The chain couples TRBV5-1 to TRBJ2-5; D gene uncertain. The CDR3 sequence is 13 residues long. The V end was cut by 3 bases, the J end by 5 bases, with 11 bases between. Germline V gene lookup returns CDR1 SGHRS and CDR2 YFSETQ.

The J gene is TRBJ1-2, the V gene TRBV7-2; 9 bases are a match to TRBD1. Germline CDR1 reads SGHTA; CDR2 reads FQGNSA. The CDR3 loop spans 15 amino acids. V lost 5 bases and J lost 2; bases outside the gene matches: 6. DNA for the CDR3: TGTGCCAGCAGCCTTTTCGGACAGGGGAACTATGGCTACACCTTC. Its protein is CASSLFGQGNYGYTF.

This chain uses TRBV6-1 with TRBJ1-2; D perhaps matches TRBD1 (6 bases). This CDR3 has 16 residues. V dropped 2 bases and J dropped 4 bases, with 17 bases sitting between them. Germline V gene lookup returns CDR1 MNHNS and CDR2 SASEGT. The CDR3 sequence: CASSENFARGGYGYTF. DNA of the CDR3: TGTGCCAGCAGTGAAAACTTCGCAAGGGGGGGCTATGGCTACACCTTC.